The clone carrying this T cell receptor beta chain showed up just a few times. Its antigen remains unknown. These data come from a study of blood T cells in healthy people across ages. Study-wide points: Both naive CD4+ cell counts and diversity were greater in long-lived donors than in aged donors. Unsorted PBMCs ruled out conclusive naive versus antigen-experienced comparison.

Sample-barcoded 5' priming and a J-beta primer mix drove a second PCR of roughly 7 to 11 cycles. TCRdb analysed the 5' RACE reads with MiXCR anew, one entry per CDR3 protein. The repertoire has 980,000 or so distinct CDR3 sequences, roughly 52% of them found once; the top ten carry over 10%. J gave up 4 bases and V 0 bases, and 6 bases lay outside the gene matches. Germline loops: CDR1 SQVTM, CDR2 ANQGSEA. There are 14 residues in the CDR3. Each sample yielded at least 6 million isolated PBMCs. The sequenced material came from blood. The chain combines TRBV29-1 with TRBJ2-7; 7 bases are a match to TRBD1. This receptor was identified in a man between 25 and 39 years old in good health. CDR3 amino acids: CSVEEQGITYEQYF. CDR3 nucleotide sequence: TGCAGCGTTGAAGAACAGGGGATAACGTACGAGCAGTACTTC.